These 6 T cell receptor beta chains came from one sample sequenced in a study of blood T cell repertoires in COVID-19. Here immunoSEQ multiplex PCR was the method, and the copy in TCRdb shows in-frame clones only, minus some. The sample shows 250,000 to 350,000 clones, 75% to 95% of them seen only once. The material sequenced was peripheral blood. The receptors were sampled from a woman in her 30s with COVID-19, enrolled during active disease.

This clone was seen only a few times. This rearrangement joins TRBV6-2 or TRBV6-3 to TRBJ2-2; a weak D match, TRBD1 (5 bases). The CDR3 runs to 15 residues. Germline V gives CDR1 MNHEY, CDR2 SVGEGT. V lost 2 bases to trimming and J lost 1 base, with 8 bases between them. CDR3 sequence: CASSYVQGNTGELFF. For the CDR3, the DNA is TGTGCCAGCAGTTACGTCCAGGGGAACACCGGGGAGCTGTTTTTT.

The rearrangement joins TRBV30 to TRBJ1-5, with unresolved D. Germline CDR1 reads GTSNPN; CDR2 reads SVGIG (reference sequence). CDR3 length: 12 amino acids. Trimming pared 0 bases from V and 3 bases from J, leaving 3 bases between. The chain's CDR3 is CAWSVYNQPQHF. CDR3 sequence (DNA): TGTGCCTGGAGTGTATACAATCAGCCCCAGCATTTT.

This rearrangement joins TRBV28 to TRBJ2-7, with a possible D match to TRBD2 (6 bases). Deletions cut 6 bases from V and 2 bases from J, with 14 bases between. The CDR3 spans 14 residues. CDR1 MDHEN and CDR2 SYDVKM come from the germline V gene. The CDR3 DNA reads TGTGCCAGCAGCTGGGGGGACGCAACCTACGAGCAGTACTTC. Translating gives CASSWGDATYEQYF. Based on the CDR3 plus reference TRBV28 and TRBJ2-7, the full variable domain is DVKVTQSSRYLVKRTGEKVFLECVQDMDHENMFWYRQDPGLGLRLIYFSYDVKMKEKGDIPEGYSVSREKKERFSLILESASTNQTSMYLCASSWGDATYEQYFGPGTRLTVT.

The rearrangement links TRBV1 to TRBJ2-5; TRBD2 reflects the table's D call only, with no check against the DNA. TRBV1 represents a pseudogene. CDR3 size: 15 residues. CDR3: CTSSPGALAGPSQYF. The CDR3 DNA reads as TGCACCAGCAGCCCGGGCGCACTAGCGGGGCCCTCCCAGTACTTC.

This chain joins TRBV5-1 and TRBJ1-1; no clear D. Between the trimmed V and J ends, which lost 5 bases and 0 bases, there was a span of 11 bases. Germline V gives CDR1 SGHRS, CDR2 YFSETQ. The CDR3 sequence is 14 residues long. The CDR3 bases are TGCGCCAGCAGTAGGGCGGGATTGAACACTGAAGCTTTCTTT. Translation gives CASSRAGLNTEAFF.

The V and J genes are TRBV5-4 and TRBJ2-2; tentative D call: TRBD1 (7 bases). The CDR3 consists of 16 residues. V was cut by 4 bases and J by 3 bases, with 16 bases left in between. CDR1 and CDR2 (germline): SGHNT, YYREEE (reference sequence). CDR3 protein: CASSPAGTAHTGELFF. The CDR3 DNA is TGTGCCAGCAGCCCCGCGGGGACAGCGCACACCGGGGAGCTGTTTTTT.